The 21 T cell receptor beta chains below come from one sample, sequenced in a study of metastatic and nonmetastatic thyroid tumors. With MiXCR, TCRdb reprocessed the PCR reads. The table includes 15,000 to 20,000 clones, about 29% detected once. Prior to thyroid surgery, none of the patients had received any treatment. Material: tumor tissue. These receptors were obtained from a male donor with papillary thyroid cancer or a benign thyroid nodule (not recorded which). Some clones in this sample may be carry-over from other donors' samples.

The sample holds many counts of this clone. J is TRBJ2-7 and V is TRBV7-9; 10 bases agree with TRBD1. The germline gives CDR1 SEHNR, CDR2 FQNEAQ (reference sequence). The CDR3 is 15 residues long. V was clipped by 1 base and J by 2 bases; unmatched bases: 2. CDR3 residues: CASSLEGTGAYEQYF. For the CDR3, the DNA is TGTGCCAGCAGCTTAGAAGGGACAGGGGCCTACGAGCAGTACTTC.

This clone showed up many times. The chain links TRBV28 to TRBJ1-4; TRBD1 matches at 7 bases. The junction had 8 bases not matched to a gene; V was cut back by 7 bases and J by 3 bases. The CDR3 length is 15 residues. Per the germline V gene, CDR1 is MDHEN and CDR2 is SYDVKM. CDR3 DNA: TGTGCCAGCAACTTTTTCAGGGGGGCTAATGAAAAACTGTTTTTT. Protein: CASNFFRGANEKLFF.

In this sample, this clone turned up many times. The gene calls are TRBV20-1 and TRBJ1-1, with 8 nucleotides matching TRBD1. The CDR3 totals 15 residues. Germline loops: CDR1 DFQATT, CDR2 SNEGSKA (reference sequence). The V segment lost 1 base and the J segment 5 bases; nucleotides outside the gene matches: 9. The CDR3 nucleotides are TGCAGTGCTAGAGCCCACCAGGGGGCGCGAACTGAAGCTTTCTTT. As protein: CSARAHQGARTEAFF.

By proportion, this clone is medium-sized (0.01 to 0.1%). CDR3 bases: TGCAGTGCTAATGGGGCAGGGGCTGGAAACACCATATATTTT. This gives the protein CSANGAGAGNTIYF. The genes are TRBV20-1 and TRBJ1-3; D is possibly TRBD1 (6 bases). Germline V lookup: CDR1 DFQATT, CDR2 SNEGSKA (reference sequence). V lost 4 bases to trimming and J lost 2 bases, with 12 bases between them. CDR3 length: 14 residues.

The rearrangement links TRBV27 to TRBJ2-1; the match to TRBD2 covers 11 bases. Germline-derived CDR1 and CDR2 are MNHEY and SMNVEV (reference sequence). V lost 5 bases, J lost 10 bases, and 13 bases stayed unmatched. This CDR3 contains 16 residues. The CDR3 protein is CASSPRGTSGPLEQFF. The CDR3 nucleotides are TGTGCCAGCAGTCCTCGGGGGACTAGCGGACCCCTGGAGCAGTTCTTC.

This sequence joins TRBV11-2 and TRBJ2-2, with a possible D match to TRBD2 (5 bases). The CDR3 consists of 16 residues. The germline V gene encodes CDR1 SGHAT and CDR2 FQNNGV. Deletions cut 7 bases from V and 2 bases from J, with 17 bases between. CDR3 sequence reads: CASKRDYDVNTGELFF. The DNA of the CDR3 is TGTGCCAGCAAACGTGACTACGACGTTAACACCGGGGAGCTGTTTTTT.

This chain connects TRBV20-1 to TRBJ2-7, with TRBD2 matching over 8 bases. The V segment lost 3 bases and the J segment 4 bases; nucleotides outside the gene matches: 11. CDR1 is DFQATT and CDR2 is SNEGSKA in the germline V gene (reference sequence). This CDR3 is 15 amino acids long. This CDR3 reads CSARVAGGNTYEQYF. For the CDR3, the DNA is TGCAGTGCTAGGGTGGCGGGAGGTAATACGTACGAGCAGTACTTC.

There are a few counts of this clone. This chain links TRBV6-1 with TRBJ2-1, with 9 bases matching TRBD2. CDR1 is MNHNS and CDR2 is SASEGT in the germline V gene. The junction had 6 bases not matched to a gene; V was cut back by 3 bases and J by 6 bases. This CDR3 comprises 15 residues. CDR3 coding DNA: TGTGCCAGCAGTGATGGAGCGGGAGGTGTCAATGAGCAGTTCTTC. It is translated as CASSDGAGGVNEQFF.

This chain joins TRBV24-1 and TRBJ2-1; D is possibly TRBD2 (6 bases). The CDR3 is made up of 17 amino acids. Germline V gene data show CDR1 as KGHDR and CDR2 as SFDVKD. V was trimmed by 1 base and J by 5 bases, leaving 17 bases between them. CDR3 nucleotides: TGTGCCACCAGTGATTTTAGGCGGGGCCTTAGGAACAATGAGCAGTTCTTC. It is translated as CATSDFRRGLRNNEQFF.

The chain couples TRBV30 to TRBJ2-7, with D hard to call. The CDR3 consists of 12 residues. Trimming took 5 bases from V and 2 from J, leaving 10 bases between them. The V gene's germline CDR1 is GTSNPN and CDR2 SVGIG (reference sequence). In nucleotides, the CDR3 is TGTGCCTGGTGGGTTCCCACCTACGAGCAGTACTTC. It is translated as CAWWVPTYEQYF.

The V and J genes are TRBV12-3 or TRBV12-4 and TRBJ1-1; possibly TRBD1 for D (6 bases). V was trimmed by 7 bases and J by 8 bases, leaving 11 bases between them. This CDR3 comprises 11 residues. Here the CDR3 reads CASTPGTEAFF. The CDR3 nucleotides are TGTGCCAGCACCCCCGGGACAGAAGCTTTCTTT.

This clone is termed medium-sized (0.01 to 0.1%). The chain joins TRBV5-6 to TRBJ2-7, with 7 nucleotides matching TRBD2. V was clipped by 2 bases and J by 3 bases; unmatched bases: 8. The CDR3 is 15 residues long. CDR1 and CDR2 (germline): SGHDT, YYEEEE. In DNA form, the CDR3 reads TGTGCCAGCAGCTTTGGGCTGGGGGGGTACTACGAGCAGTACTTC. This sequence encodes CASSFGLGGYYEQYF.

The chain uses TRBV27 and TRBJ2-2; D is unresolved. Trimming took off 4 bases at V and 2 bases at J, with 8 bases between the two ends. The germline CDR1 and CDR2 sequences are MNHEY and SMNVEV (reference sequence). The CDR3 runs to 14 residues. The CDR3 region has the DNA TGTGCCAGCAGTTGGGCAGCCAACACCGGGGAGCTGTTTTTT. Amino acid sequence: CASSWAANTGELFF.

The J gene is TRBJ2-3, the V gene TRBV28, with TRBD2 identical over 7 bases. The CDR3 runs to 17 residues. Germline CDR1 is MDHEN and CDR2 is SYDVKM. V lost 5 bases, J lost 1 base, and 12 bases stayed unmatched. The CDR3 region has the DNA TGTGCCAGCAGTCGCCCTCCTGGACTAGGTCGCACAGATACGCAGTATTTT. It codes for CASSRPPGLGRTDTQYF.

The chain couples TRBV7-2 to TRBJ1-2; 10 nucleotides agree with TRBD1. Germline V gives CDR1 SGHTA, CDR2 FQGNSA. This CDR3 comprises 13 residues. V lost 5 bases and J lost 8; bases outside the gene matches: 5. The CDR3 spells CASSPDRGLGYTF. The CDR3, as DNA: TGTGCCAGCAGCCCCGACAGGGGGCTGGGCTACACCTTC.

This clone was counted between two and nine times. This chain links TRBV6-1 with TRBJ1-2; no clear D gene. Trimming cost V 2 bases and J 1 base, with 8 bases left between them. The germline CDR1 and CDR2 sequences are MNHNS and SASEGT. The CDR3 has 14 residues. For the CDR3, the DNA is TGTGCCAGCAGTGAAACGGGGAATAACTATGGCTACACCTTC. Its translation is CASSETGNNYGYTF.

This clone was counted only a few times. The gene calls are TRBV7-3 and TRBJ2-1; 13 bases are shared with TRBD2. Germline values: CDR1 SGHTA, CDR2 FQGTGA. The CDR3 has 19 residues. Losses at the gene ends were 1 base for V and 6 bases for J; bases not matched to a gene: 12. The CDR3 coding sequence is TGTGCCAGCAGCTTAAGTACCCGAGGCCGACTAGCGGGAGGCAATGAGCAGTTCTTC. Its protein is CASSLSTRGRLAGGNEQFF.

CDR3 sequence reads: CSARGTSDTYEQYF. CDR3 nucleotides: TGCAGTGCTAGAGGGACATCCGACACCTACGAGCAGTACTTC. The chain links TRBV20-1 to TRBJ2-7; possibly TRBD1 for D (5 bases). CDR1 is DFQATT and CDR2 is SNEGSKA in the germline V gene (reference sequence). This CDR3 has 14 residues. V gave up 1 base and J gave up 2 bases, with 12 bases separating them.

By frequency in the sample, this clone is medium-sized. This chain links TRBV20-1 with TRBJ2-7, with 8 bases matching TRBD2. CDR1 is DFQATT, CDR2 SNEGSKA, per germline (reference sequence). The CDR3 runs 16 residues. The trim removed 0 bases at V and 2 bases at J, leaving 9 bases unmatched. CDR3 loop: CSARDGGLVTTYEQYF. The DNA for the CDR3 is TGCAGTGCTAGAGATGGGGGACTAGTGACTACCTACGAGCAGTACTTC.

This clone was counted ten times or more. V usage is TRBV18 and J usage is TRBJ2-7; 8 bases are shared with TRBD1. V shed 6 bases and J 4 bases; nucleotides not matched to a gene: 11. Per the germline V gene, CDR1 is KGHSH and CDR2 is LQKENI. The CDR3 runs 15 residues. This CDR3 reads CASSPRQGSPYEQYF. The DNA for the CDR3 is TGTGCCAGCTCGCCTCGACAGGGGTCACCATACGAGCAGTACTTC.

This clone is termed large (0.1 to 1%). The J gene is TRBJ1-2, the V gene TRBV4-1; D ambiguous. V was shortened by 0 bases and J by 5 bases, with 10 bases between the two germline ends. Germline CDR1 is MGHRA and CDR2 is YSYEKL. This CDR3 comprises 14 residues. As DNA, the CDR3 is TGCGCCAGCAGCCAAGAGCGTATGGGGTATGGCTACACCTTC. Its translation: CASSQERMGYGYTF.